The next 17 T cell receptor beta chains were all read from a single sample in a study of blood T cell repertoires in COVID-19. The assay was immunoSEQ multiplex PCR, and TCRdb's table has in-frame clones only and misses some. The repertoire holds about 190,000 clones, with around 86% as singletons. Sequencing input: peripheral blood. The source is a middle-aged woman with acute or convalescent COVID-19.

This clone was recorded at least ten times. CDR3 in amino acids: CSVGATSSSTDTQYF. Here the CDR3 DNA reads TGCAGCGTTGGGGCGACTAGCAGTAGCACAGATACGCAGTATTTT. The chain is built from TRBV29-1 and TRBJ2-3, with 7 bases fitting TRBD2. The germline gives CDR1 SQVTM, CDR2 ANQGSEA. The CDR3 is 15 residues long. The V gene end was trimmed by 4 bases and the J gene end by 0 bases; junction bases not matched to a gene: 7.

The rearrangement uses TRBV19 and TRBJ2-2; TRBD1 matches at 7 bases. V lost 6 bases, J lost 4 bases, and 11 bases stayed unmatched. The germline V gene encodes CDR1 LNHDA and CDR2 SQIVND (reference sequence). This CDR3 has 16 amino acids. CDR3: CASRMTRGRGTGELFF. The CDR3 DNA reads TGTGCCAGTAGGATGACCAGGGGGAGAGGCACCGGGGAGCTGTTTTTT. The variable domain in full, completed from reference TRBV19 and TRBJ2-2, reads DGGITQSPKYLFRKEGQNVTLSCEQNLNHDAMYWYRQDPGQGLRLIYYSQIVNDFQKGDIAEGYSVSREKKESFPLTVTSAQKNPTAFYLCASRMTRGRGTGELFFGEGSRLTVL.

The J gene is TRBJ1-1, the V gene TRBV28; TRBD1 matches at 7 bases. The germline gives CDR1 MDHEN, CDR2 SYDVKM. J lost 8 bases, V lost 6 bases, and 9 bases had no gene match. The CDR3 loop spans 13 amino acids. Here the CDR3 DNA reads TGTGCCAGCAGGCTTAACTCGGGACAGGAAGCTTTCTTT. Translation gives CASRLNSGQEAFF.

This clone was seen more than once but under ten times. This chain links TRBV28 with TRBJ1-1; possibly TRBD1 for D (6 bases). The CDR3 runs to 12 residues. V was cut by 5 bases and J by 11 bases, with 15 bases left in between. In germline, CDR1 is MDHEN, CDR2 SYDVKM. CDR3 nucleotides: TGTGCCAGCAGTAAGTTTGGTCAGGGGGCTTTCTTT. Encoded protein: CASSKFGQGAFF.

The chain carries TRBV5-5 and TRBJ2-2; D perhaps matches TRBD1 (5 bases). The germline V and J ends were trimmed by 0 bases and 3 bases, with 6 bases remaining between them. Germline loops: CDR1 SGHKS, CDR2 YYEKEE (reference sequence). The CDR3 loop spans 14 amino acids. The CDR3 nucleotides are TGTGCCAGCAGCTTGGCAGGGTACACCGGGGAGCTGTTTTTT. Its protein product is CASSLAGYTGELFF.

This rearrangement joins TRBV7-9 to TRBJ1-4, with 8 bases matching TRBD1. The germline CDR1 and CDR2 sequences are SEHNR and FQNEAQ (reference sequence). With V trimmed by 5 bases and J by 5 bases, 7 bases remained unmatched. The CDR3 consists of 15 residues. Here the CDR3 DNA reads TGTGCCAGCAGCCCAGACAGGGGCGGGAATGAAAAACTGTTTTTT. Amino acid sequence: CASSPDRGGNEKLFF.

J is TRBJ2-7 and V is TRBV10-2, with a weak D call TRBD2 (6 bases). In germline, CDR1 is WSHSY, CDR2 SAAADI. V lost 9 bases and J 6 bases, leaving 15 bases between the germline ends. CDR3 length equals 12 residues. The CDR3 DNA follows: TGCGCCAGTTCGGGCGGGGCCGTCGAGCAGTACTTC. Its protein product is CASSGGAVEQYF.

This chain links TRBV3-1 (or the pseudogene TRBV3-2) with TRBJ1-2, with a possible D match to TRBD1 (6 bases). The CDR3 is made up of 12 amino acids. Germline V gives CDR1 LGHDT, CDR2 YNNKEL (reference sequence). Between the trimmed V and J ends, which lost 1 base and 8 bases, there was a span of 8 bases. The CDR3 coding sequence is TGTGCCAGCAGCCAAGCCAGGGGCGGCTACACCTTC. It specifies CASSQARGGYTF.

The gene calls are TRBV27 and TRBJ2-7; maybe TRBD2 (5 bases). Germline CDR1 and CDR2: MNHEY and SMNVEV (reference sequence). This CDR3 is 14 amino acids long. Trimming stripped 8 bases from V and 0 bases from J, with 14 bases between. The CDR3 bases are TGTGCCAGCCGAGGGTGGCTCAGCTCCTACGAGCAGTACTTC. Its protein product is CASRGWLSSYEQYF.

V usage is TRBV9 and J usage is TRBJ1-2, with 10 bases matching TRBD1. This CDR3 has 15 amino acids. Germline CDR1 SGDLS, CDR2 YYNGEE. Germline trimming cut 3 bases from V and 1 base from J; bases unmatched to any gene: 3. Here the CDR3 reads CASSAWDRGNYGYTF. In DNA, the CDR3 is TGTGCCAGCAGCGCCTGGGACAGGGGTAACTATGGCTACACCTTC.

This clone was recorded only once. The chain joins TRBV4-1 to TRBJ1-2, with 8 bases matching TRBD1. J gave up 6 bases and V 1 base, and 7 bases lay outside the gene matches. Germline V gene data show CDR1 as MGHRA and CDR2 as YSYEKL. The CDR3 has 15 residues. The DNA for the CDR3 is TGCGCCAGCAGCCAAGCCGACTCAGGGGGCCATGGCTACACCTTC. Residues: CASSQADSGGHGYTF.

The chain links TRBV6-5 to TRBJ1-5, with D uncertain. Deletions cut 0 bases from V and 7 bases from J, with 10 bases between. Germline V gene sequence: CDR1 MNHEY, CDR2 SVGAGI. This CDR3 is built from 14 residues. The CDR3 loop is CASSYSTGRQPQHF. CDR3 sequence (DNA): TGTGCCAGCAGTTACTCGACCGGGAGGCAGCCCCAGCATTTT.

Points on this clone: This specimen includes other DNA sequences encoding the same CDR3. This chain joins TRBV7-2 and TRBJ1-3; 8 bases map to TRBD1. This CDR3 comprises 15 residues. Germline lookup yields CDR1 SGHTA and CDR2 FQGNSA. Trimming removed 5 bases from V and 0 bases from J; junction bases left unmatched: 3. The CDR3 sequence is CASSPTGGSGNTIYF. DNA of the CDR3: TGTGCCAGCAGCCCCACAGGGGGCTCTGGAAACACCATATATTTT.

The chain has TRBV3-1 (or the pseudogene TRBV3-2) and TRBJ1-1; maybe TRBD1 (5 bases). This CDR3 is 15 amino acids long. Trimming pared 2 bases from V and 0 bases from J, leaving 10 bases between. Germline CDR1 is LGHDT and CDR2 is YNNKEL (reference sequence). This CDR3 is CASSQRQPMNTEAFF. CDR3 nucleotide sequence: TGTGCCAGCAGCCAAAGACAGCCCATGAACACTGAAGCTTTCTTT.

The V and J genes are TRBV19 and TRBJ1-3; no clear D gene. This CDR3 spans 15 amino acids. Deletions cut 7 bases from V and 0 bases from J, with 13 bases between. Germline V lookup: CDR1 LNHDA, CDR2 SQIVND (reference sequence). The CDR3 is CASTIRPGSGNTIYF. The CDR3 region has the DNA TGTGCCAGTACCATCCGGCCAGGCTCTGGAAACACCATATATTTT.

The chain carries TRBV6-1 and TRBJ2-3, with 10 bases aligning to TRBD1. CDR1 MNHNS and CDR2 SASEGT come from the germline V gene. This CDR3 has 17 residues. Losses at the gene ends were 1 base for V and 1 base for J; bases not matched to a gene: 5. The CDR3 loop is CASSEGTGGGGTDTQYF. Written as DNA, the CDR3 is TGTGCCAGCAGTGAAGGGACAGGGGGGGGAGGCACAGATACGCAGTATTTT.

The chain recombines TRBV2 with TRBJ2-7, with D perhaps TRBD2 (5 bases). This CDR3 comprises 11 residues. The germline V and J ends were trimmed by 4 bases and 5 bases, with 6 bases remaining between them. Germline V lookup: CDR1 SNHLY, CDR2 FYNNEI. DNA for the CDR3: TGTGCCAGCAGTGTCGGGAACGAGCAGTACTTC. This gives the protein CASSVGNEQYF.